Listed below are T cell receptor beta chains from one sample, sequenced in a study of blood T cell repertoires in COVID-19. Using immunoSEQ multiplex PCR, the repertoire was profiled, and TCRdb retains in-frame clones only, with some absent. The table includes under 50,000 clones, 90% detected once. The sample consisted of peripheral blood. Every receptor here comes from a man aged 65 to 79 with active COVID-19. The conserved cysteine and the conserved F or W are not part of the CDR3 here.

>TRBV7-2|11
ASSLVRFTEAF
>TRBV7-9|13
ASSPDRGSNTEAF
>TRBV4-2|14
ASSLDRGRITDTQY
>TRBV30|12
ASYLAGVAGTQY
>TRBV7-2|13
ASSSGTSGRDTQY
>TRBV24-1|11
ATSGQANYGYT
>TRBV18|13
ASSPPSGQGYEQY
>TRBV19|14
ASSSPGLAGGYEQF
>TRBV9|12
ASSVEDRVDGYT
>TRBV12-1|8
ASSFATEH
>TRBV10-3|11
AIRGSANYGYT
>TRBV11-3|13
ASSLDGPGTYEQY
>TRBV5-5|15
ASSLTPTSGTNNEQF
>TRBV25-1|12
ASSLAGATDTQY
>TRBV9|12
ASSRQGLNTEAF
>TRBV10-3|12
AIRRGQTDEKLF
>TRBV4-2|9
ASSQADEQF
>TRBV19|8
ASKTVNYT
>TRBV19|13
ASSSPSGARTEAF
>TRBV10-2|13
ASSESNRGAYEQY
>TRBV3-1/TRBV3-2|10
ASSQTRGEQY
>TRBV28|12
ASSSGGVKDTQY
>TRBV4-2|13
ASSHGFNSNQPQH
>TRBV5-6|13
ASAALAGVLNEQF
>TRBV4-3|15
ASSQGIAGGPSGELF
>TRBV7-3|11
ASSWTGITEQF
>TRBV6-2/TRBV6-3|12
ASSYRGGNQPQH
>TRBV6-1|12
ASSEVTGSYEQY
>TRBV28|14
ASSSPGGESNEKLF
>TRBV18|16
ASSPPGTPGLAGPGQY
>TRBV27|13
ASSFSGAGANVLT
>TRBV10-3|12
AITKDSTNYGYT
>TRBV7-9|13
ASSSMRGIQETQY
>TRBV24-1|14
ATSEPSGRTYNEQF
>TRBV9|13
ASSAGLAGGLTQY
>TRBV18|14
ASSPPVYQGGTEAF
>TRBV7-3|14
ASSHTGGLVTGELF
>TRBV24-1|15
ATSDPRDPPSKNIQY
>TRBV19|14
ASSIPPGQGAYEQY
>TRBV29-1|11
SVEGQRQETQY
>TRBV18|11
ASSPEKYYGYT
>TRBV30|11
AWSFTANTEAF
>TRBV27|15
ASRPDPGQGYNQPQH
>TRBV28|14
ASSLGRYRLNTEAF
>TRBV19|10
ASSIHYNEQF
>TRBV15|15
ATSSPPGQGRQETQY
>TRBV28|13
ASSFMREPPYEQY
>TRBV7-8|13
ASSRQGAQDSPLH
>TRBV5-8|14
ASSWGPGWMNTEAF
>TRBV5-1|13
ASSPTRSQTDTQY
>TRBV6-6|11
ASSYRGVYEQY
>TRBV3-1/TRBV3-2|13
ASSQFGRGQETQY
>TRBV7-8|13
ASRHRLAGGGEQF
>TRBV4-1|16
ASSQDTTSGRARETQY
>TRBV7-2|13
ASSLAFAGVNEQY
>TRBV7-2|13
ASSLSGTGYNEQF
>TRBV28|11
ASSFGQGQPQH